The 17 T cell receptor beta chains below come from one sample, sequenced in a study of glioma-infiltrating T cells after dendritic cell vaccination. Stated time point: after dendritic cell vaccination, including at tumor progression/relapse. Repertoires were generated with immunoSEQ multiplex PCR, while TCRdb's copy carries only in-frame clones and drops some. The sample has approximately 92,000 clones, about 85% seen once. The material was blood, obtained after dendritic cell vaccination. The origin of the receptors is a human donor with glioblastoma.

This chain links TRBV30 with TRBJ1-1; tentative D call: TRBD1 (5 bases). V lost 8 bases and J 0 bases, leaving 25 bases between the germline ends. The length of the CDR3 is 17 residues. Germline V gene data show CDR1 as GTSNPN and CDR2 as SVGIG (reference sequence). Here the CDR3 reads CAARRGREGILNTEAFF. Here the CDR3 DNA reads TGTGCCGCAAGGAGGGGAAGGGAGGGCATTCTGAACACTGAAGCTTTCTTT. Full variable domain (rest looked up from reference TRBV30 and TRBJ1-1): SQTIHQWPATLVQPVGSPLSLECTVEGTSNPNLYWYRQAAGRGLQLLFYSVGIGQISSEVPQNLSASRPQDRQFILSSKKLLLSDSGFYLCAARRGREGILNTEAFFGQGTRLTVV.

The CDR3 DNA is TGTGCCAGCAGTGAAGGACTAGCGGGAGGGGTCAAAAACATTCAGTACTTC. Translating it yields CASSEGLAGGVKNIQYF. The V call is TRBV2, the J call TRBJ2-4, with 14 bases lining up with TRBD2. After removal of 1 base from V and 3 bases from J, the junction contained 2 bases not matched to a gene. CDR1 and CDR2 (germline): SNHLY, FYNNEI. The CDR3 sequence is 17 residues long.

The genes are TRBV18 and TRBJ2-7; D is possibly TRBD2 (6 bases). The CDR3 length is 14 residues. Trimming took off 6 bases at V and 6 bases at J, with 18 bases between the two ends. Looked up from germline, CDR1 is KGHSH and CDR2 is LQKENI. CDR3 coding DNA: TGTGCCAGCTCCCTAAGGAGGGTTGAGGGCGAGCAGTACTTC. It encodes CASSLRRVEGEQYF.

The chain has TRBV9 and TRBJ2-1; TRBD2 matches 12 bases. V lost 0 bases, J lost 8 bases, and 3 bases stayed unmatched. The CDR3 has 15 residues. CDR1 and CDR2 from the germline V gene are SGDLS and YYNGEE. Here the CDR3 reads CASSVASGGAYEQFF. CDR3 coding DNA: TGTGCCAGCAGCGTAGCTAGCGGGGGGGCATATGAGCAGTTCTTC.

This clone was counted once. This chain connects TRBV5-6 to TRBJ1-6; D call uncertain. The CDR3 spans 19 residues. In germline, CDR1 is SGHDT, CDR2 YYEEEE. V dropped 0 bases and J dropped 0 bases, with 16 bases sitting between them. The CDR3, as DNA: TGTGCCAGCAGCTTGGCTGCGGCACCCTTAAGCTCCTATAATTCACCCCTCCACTTT. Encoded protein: CASSLAAAPLSSYNSPLHF.

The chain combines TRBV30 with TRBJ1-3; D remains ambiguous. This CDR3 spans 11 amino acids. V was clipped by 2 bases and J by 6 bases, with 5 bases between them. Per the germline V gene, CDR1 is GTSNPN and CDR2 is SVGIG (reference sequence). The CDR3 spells CAWSSKNTIYF. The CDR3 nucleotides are TGTGCCTGGAGTAGCAAAAACACCATATATTTT.

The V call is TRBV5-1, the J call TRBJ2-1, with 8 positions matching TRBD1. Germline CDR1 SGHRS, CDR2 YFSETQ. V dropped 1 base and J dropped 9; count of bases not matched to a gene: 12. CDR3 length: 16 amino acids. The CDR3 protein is CASSLRRQGAGSEQFF. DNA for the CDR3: TGCGCCAGCAGCTTGAGAAGGCAGGGGGCCGGTAGTGAGCAGTTCTTC. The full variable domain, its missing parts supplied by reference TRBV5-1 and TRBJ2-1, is KAGVTQTPRYLIKTRGQQVTLSCSPISGHRSVSWYQQTPGQGLQFLFEYFSETQRNKGNFPGRFSGRQFSNSRSEMNVSTLELGDSALYLCASSLRRQGAGSEQFFGPGTRLTVL.

The chain's CDR3 is CASSARGGVASSYEQYF. The CDR3 nucleotides are TGTGCCAGCAGCGCCCGGGGGGGGGTTGCTAGCTCCTACGAGCAGTACTTC. The chain employs TRBV2 and TRBJ2-7, with 8 nucleotides matching TRBD2. This CDR3 contains 17 residues. Germline lookup yields CDR1 SNHLY and CDR2 FYNNEI. The junction had 13 bases not matched to a gene; V was cut back by 6 bases and J by 0 bases.

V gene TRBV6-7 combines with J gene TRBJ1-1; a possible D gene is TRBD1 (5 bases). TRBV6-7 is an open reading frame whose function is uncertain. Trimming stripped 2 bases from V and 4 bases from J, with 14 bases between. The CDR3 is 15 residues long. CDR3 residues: CASSYAGVRVTEAFF. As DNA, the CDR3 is TGTGCCAGCAGTTACGCGGGGGTGAGAGTCACTGAAGCTTTCTTT.

The CDR3 here is CASGLAGQVDEQYF. The CDR3 coding sequence is TGTGCTAGTGGTTTAGCAGGGCAGGTAGACGAGCAGTACTTC. This chain joins TRBV12-5 and TRBJ2-7, with a possible D match to TRBD1 (5 bases). Germline CDR1 LGHNT, CDR2 FRNRAP. The CDR3 is 14 residues long. V lost 3 bases and J 5 bases, leaving 14 bases between the germline ends.

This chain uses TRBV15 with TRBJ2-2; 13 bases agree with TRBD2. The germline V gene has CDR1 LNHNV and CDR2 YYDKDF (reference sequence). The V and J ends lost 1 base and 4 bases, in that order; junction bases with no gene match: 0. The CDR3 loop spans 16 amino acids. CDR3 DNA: TGTGCCACCAGCAGAGGACTAGCGGGAGGCACCGGGGAGCTGTTTTTT. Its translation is CATSRGLAGGTGELFF.

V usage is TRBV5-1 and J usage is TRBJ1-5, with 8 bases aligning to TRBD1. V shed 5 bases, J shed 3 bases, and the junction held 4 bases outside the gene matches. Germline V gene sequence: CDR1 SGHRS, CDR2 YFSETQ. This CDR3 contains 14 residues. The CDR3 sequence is CASRLQGDNQPQHF. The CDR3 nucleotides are TGCGCCAGCAGACTACAGGGGGACAATCAGCCCCAGCATTTT.

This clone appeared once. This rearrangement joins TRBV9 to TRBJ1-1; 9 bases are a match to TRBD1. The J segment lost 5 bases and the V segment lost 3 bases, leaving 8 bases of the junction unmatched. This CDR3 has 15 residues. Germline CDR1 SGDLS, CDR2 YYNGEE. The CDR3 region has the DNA TGTGCCAGCAGCGAGCGGGGGACAGGGAAGACTGAAGCTTTCTTT. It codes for CASSERGTGKTEAFF.

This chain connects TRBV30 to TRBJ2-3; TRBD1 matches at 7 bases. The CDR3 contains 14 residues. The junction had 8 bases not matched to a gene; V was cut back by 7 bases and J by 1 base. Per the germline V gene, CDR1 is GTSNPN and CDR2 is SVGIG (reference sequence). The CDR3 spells CASNEGARTDTQYF. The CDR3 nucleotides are TGTGCCTCAAACGAGGGGGCCCGCACAGATACGCAGTATTTT.

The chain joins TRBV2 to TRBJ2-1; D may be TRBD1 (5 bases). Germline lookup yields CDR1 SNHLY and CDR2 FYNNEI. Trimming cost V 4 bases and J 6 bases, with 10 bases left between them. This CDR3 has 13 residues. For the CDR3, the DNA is TGTGCCAGCAGTGTTAGGGGTGGCAATGAGCAGTTCTTC. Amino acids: CASSVRGGNEQFF.

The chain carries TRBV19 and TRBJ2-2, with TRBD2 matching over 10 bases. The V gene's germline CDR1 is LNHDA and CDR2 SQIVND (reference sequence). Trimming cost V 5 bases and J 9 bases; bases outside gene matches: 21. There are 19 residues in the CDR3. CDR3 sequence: CASSSSGGAVAGGTRELFF. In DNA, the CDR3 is TGTGCCAGTAGTTCATCGGGGGGCGCGGTAGCGGGGGGTACCAGGGAGCTGTTTTTT.

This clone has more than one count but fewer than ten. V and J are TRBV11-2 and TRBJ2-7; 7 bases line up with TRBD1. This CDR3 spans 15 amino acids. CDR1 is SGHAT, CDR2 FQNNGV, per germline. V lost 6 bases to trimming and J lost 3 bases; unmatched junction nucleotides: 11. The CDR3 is CASRRNDRVSYEQYF. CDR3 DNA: TGTGCCAGCAGACGAAACGACAGGGTAAGCTACGAGCAGTACTTC.